One sample yielded the 19 T cell receptor beta chains listed below, sequenced in a study of T-cell memory formation after mild COVID-19. TCRdb re-derived calls from the 5' RACE reads in MiXCR, one entry per CDR3 protein. Of hundreds of thousands of distinct CDR3 sequences listed, roughly 8.2% are singletons. What was sequenced was PBMCs or a T cell subset sorted from them (not recorded which). The receptors were sampled from a young man who had mild COVID-19 (a few samples of this study predate the infection). Cell type and time point are not known.

The gene calls are TRBV12-3 or TRBV12-4 and TRBJ2-1; 9 nucleotides agree with TRBD2. CDR3 length: 15 residues. Unmatched junction bases numbered 6, after V lost 6 bases and J lost 3 bases. DNA for the CDR3: TGTGCCAGCAGCCCTGGAGCGGGGGGCTACAATGAGCAGTTCTTC. Its translation is CASSPGAGGYNEQFF.

This clonotype was counted ten times or more. This chain uses TRBV5-1 with TRBJ2-3; tentatively, D is TRBD2 (6 bases). Trimming cost V 3 bases and J 9 bases, with 17 bases left between them. From germline, CDR1 is SGHRS and CDR2 YFSETQ. CDR3 length equals 14 residues. CDR3 sequence (DNA): TGCGCCAGCAGCTCCGGGACTTCTCAGGTCACGCAGTATTTT. This sequence encodes CASSSGTSQVTQYF.

For this clonotype: This clone may be a read error of a much larger clone one base away. The rearrangement links TRBV27 to TRBJ2-7; D call uncertain. Germline lookup yields CDR1 MNHEY and CDR2 SMNVEV (reference sequence). CDR3 length: 9 amino acids. V was pared by 8 bases and J by 3 bases, with 2 bases between. The CDR3 reads CASGYEQYF. CDR3 DNA sequence: TGTGCCAGCGGCTACGAGCAGTACTTC.

The chain joins TRBV23-1 to TRBJ2-2, with 8 bases aligning to TRBD2. TRBV23-1 is known as an ORF, though its function is uncertain. With V trimmed by 6 bases and J by 3 bases, 9 bases remained unmatched. This CDR3 contains 16 residues. DNA for the CDR3: TGCGCCAGCAGACACGGGAGGGGGATAGACACCGGGGAGCTGTTTTTT. Its protein product is CASRHGRGIDTGELFF.

For the CDR3, the DNA is TGCAGTGCTTGGGGCCCGGGACAGGGAGACTACGAGCAGTACTTC. Translated: CSAWGPGQGDYEQYF. This chain uses TRBV20-1 with TRBJ2-7; the match to TRBD1 covers 9 bases. Losses at the gene ends were 5 bases for V and 3 bases for J; bases not matched to a gene: 11. Germline values: CDR1 DFQATT, CDR2 SNEGSKA (reference sequence). The CDR3 is 15 amino acids.

The chain is built from TRBV5-1 and TRBJ2-3; possibly TRBD1 for D (5 bases). The CDR3 spans 15 residues. Trimming took off 4 bases at V and 0 bases at J, with 12 bases between the two ends. The germline V gene encodes CDR1 SGHRS and CDR2 YFSETQ. In nucleotides, the CDR3 is TGCGCCAGCAGCCCGACAGCCTCCAGCACAGATACGCAGTATTTT. This translates into CASSPTASSTDTQYF.

The chain is built from TRBV19 and TRBJ1-1; D is ambiguous. Germline values: CDR1 LNHDA, CDR2 SQIVND (reference sequence). V was trimmed by 5 bases and J by 8 bases, leaving 9 bases between them. This CDR3 has 11 residues. The DNA of the CDR3 is TGTGCCAGTAGTGGGAGATTCGAAGCTTTCTTT. This encodes CASSGRFEAFF.

This clonotype turned up a few times. The gene calls are TRBV30 and TRBJ1-2; a possible D gene is TRBD1 (5 bases). Deletions cut 1 base from V and 2 bases from J, with 14 bases between. Looked up from germline, CDR1 is GTSNPN and CDR2 is SVGIG (reference sequence). This CDR3 comprises 15 residues. The CDR3 here is CAWSATQGRNYGYTF. For the CDR3, the DNA is TGTGCCTGGAGTGCGACCCAGGGAAGGAACTATGGCTACACCTTC. Together with reference TRBV30 and TRBJ1-2, the CDR3 gives the full variable domain: SQTIHQWPATLVQPVGSPLSLECTVEGTSNPNLYWYRQAAGRGLQLLFYSVGIGQISSEVPQNLSASRPQDRQFILSSKKLLLSDSGFYLCAWSATQGRNYGYTFGSGTRLTVV.

The J gene is TRBJ1-5, the V gene TRBV12-3 or TRBV12-4; 9 nucleotides line up with TRBD1. There are 13 residues in the CDR3. After removal of 5 bases from V and 6 bases from J, the junction contained 2 bases not matched to a gene. CDR3 sequence reads: CASSRTGVQPQHF. The DNA for the CDR3 is TGTGCCAGCAGTCGGACAGGGGTTCAGCCCCAGCATTTT.

This clonotype was picked up a small number of times. The V gene is TRBV5-1, the J gene TRBJ1-2; weak D call: TRBD1 (5 bases). Germline V lookup: CDR1 SGHRS, CDR2 YFSETQ. This CDR3 comprises 14 residues. Trimming left V 0 bases short and J 5 bases short, with 11 bases between. CDR3 residues: CASSLGGEAYGYTF. For the CDR3, the DNA is TGCGCCAGCAGCTTGGGGGGGGAGGCGTATGGCTACACCTTC. Full variable domain (missing parts from reference TRBV5-1 and TRBJ1-2): KAGVTQTPRYLIKTRGQQVTLSCSPISGHRSVSWYQQTPGQGLQFLFEYFSETQRNKGNFPGRFSGRQFSNSRSEMNVSTLELGDSALYLCASSLGGEAYGYTFGSGTRLTVV.

This chain connects TRBV19 to TRBJ1-1; 10 nucleotides line up with TRBD1. Germline assignment: CDR1 LNHDA and CDR2 SQIVND (reference sequence). J lost 3 bases, V lost 5 bases, and 9 bases had no gene match. The CDR3 totals 16 residues. The CDR3 reads CASSLPGTGAHTEAFF. As DNA, the CDR3 is TGTGCCAGTAGTCTCCCCGGGACAGGGGCACACACTGAAGCTTTCTTT.

The CDR3 region has the DNA TGCGCCAGCAGACCGGGGGGTGGATCACCCCTCCACTTT. Amino acids: CASRPGGGSPLHF. The rearrangement joins TRBV5-1 to TRBJ1-6; D perhaps matches TRBD1 (5 bases). V was pared by 5 bases and J by 10 bases, with 13 bases between. The CDR3 length is 13 residues. The germline gives CDR1 SGHRS, CDR2 YFSETQ.

The chain links TRBV30 to TRBJ1-3; D gene ambiguous. Germline V gene data show CDR1 as GTSNPN and CDR2 as SVGIG (reference sequence). Trimming stripped 0 bases from V and 0 bases from J, with 9 bases between. CDR3 size: 15 residues. The CDR3 loop reads CAWSVLLFSGNTIYF. The CDR3 DNA reads TGTGCCTGGAGTGTATTGCTTTTCTCTGGAAACACCATATATTTT.

This clonotype was detected only a few times. The chain links TRBV6-1 to TRBJ2-5; TRBD1 is a possible D gene (5 bases). Germline V gene lookup returns CDR1 MNHNS and CDR2 SASEGT. Trimming stripped 2 bases from V and 5 bases from J, with 15 bases between. The CDR3 is 15 amino acids. The CDR3 DNA reads TGTGCCAGCAGTGAATACCCCCTAAAGGGGGAGACCCAGTACTTC. Protein sequence: CASSEYPLKGETQYF.

The V call is TRBV6-5, the J call TRBJ2-7, with D possibly called TRBD1 or TRBD2 (6 bases each). V was shortened by 3 bases and J by 1 base, with 13 bases between the two germline ends. CDR1 MNHEY and CDR2 SVGAGI come from the germline V gene. The CDR3 totals 15 residues. CDR3 protein: CASSYSRGPSYEQYV. CDR3 bases: TGTGCCAGCAGTTATTCCCGGGGGCCGTCCTACGAGCAGTACGTC.

This clonotype has a count of ten or more. The chain employs TRBV11-2 and TRBJ2-3, with 12 bases that match TRBD2. The CDR3 loop spans 17 amino acids. Trimming at V came to 5 bases and at J to 4 bases, leaving 10 bases not matched to a gene. Germline V gene lookup returns CDR1 SGHAT and CDR2 FQNNGV. The CDR3 reads CASSPGLAGLRADTQYF. CDR3 bases: TGTGCCAGCAGCCCCGGACTAGCGGGGTTGAGGGCAGATACGCAGTATTTT.

The chain carries TRBV5-1 and TRBJ2-2, with TRBD2 as a possible D gene (5 bases). CDR3 length: 11 amino acids. Germline CDR1 reads SGHRS; CDR2 reads YFSETQ. Trimming cost V 4 bases and J 8 bases, with 6 bases left between them. The CDR3 loop reads CASSREGELFF. CDR3 DNA: TGCGCCAGCAGCCGGGAAGGGGAGCTGTTTTTT.

A few counts support this clonotype. The chain is built from TRBV5-1 and TRBJ2-3; 9 bases match TRBD1. Germline V gives CDR1 SGHRS, CDR2 YFSETQ. Losses at the gene ends were 3 bases for V and 2 bases for J; bases not matched to a gene: 4. The CDR3 is made up of 15 amino acids. CDR3 nucleotides: TGCGCCAGCAGCTGGACAGGGGAGCCCACAGATACGCAGTATTTT. Translation: CASSWTGEPTDTQYF. The full variable domain, its missing parts supplied by reference TRBV5-1 and TRBJ2-3, is KAGVTQTPRYLIKTRGQQVTLSCSPISGHRSVSWYQQTPGQGLQFLFEYFSETQRNKGNFPGRFSGRQFSNSRSEMNVSTLELGDSALYLCASSWTGEPTDTQYFGPGTRLTVL.

This clonotype was picked up a small number of times. The V call is TRBV5-1, the J call TRBJ1-1; tentative D call: TRBD1 (6 bases). The germline V and J ends were trimmed by 4 bases and 4 bases, with 20 bases remaining between them. From germline, CDR1 is SGHRS and CDR2 YFSETQ. The CDR3 covers 16 residues. The CDR3 region is CASSPGGGAKGTEAFF. The CDR3 DNA is TGCGCCAGCAGCCCGGGCGGGGGGGCGAAGGGCACTGAAGCTTTCTTT.